The next 19 T cell receptor beta chains were all read from a single sample in a study of T-cell reconstitution after alpha-beta-depleted transplantation in children (dated by TCRdb to about 2016). The treatment or condition label, as the study defines it: allogeneic hematopoietic cell transplantation with graft depleted of TCRalphabeta T cells and CD19 B cells. The library relied on PCR. TCRdb names Illumina HiSeq 2500 as the instrument used. TCR libraries were prepared with molecular barcoding, using unique molecular identifiers to normalize TCRbeta repertoire quantification. Using fastp trimming at Q25 and MiXCR clonotype assembly, TCRdb reanalyzed the public sequencing data and kept in-frame beta chains. Duplicate CDR3 protein sequences are folded into a single record with the most common DNA and genes. The sample data list hundreds of thousands of distinct CDR3 sequences, and 10% to 15% of these were observed just once. The ten largest account for 2.2% of the sample.

This specimen consisted of PBMCs, mostly from graft donor cells, obtained 360 days after TCRalphabeta/CD19-depleted stem cell transplant. Receptors were obtained from a male patient younger than 18 who had a stem cell transplant for acute myeloid leukemia, so the T cells may come from the graft donor.

This clonotype was counted at least ten times. V and J are TRBV24-1 and TRBJ2-3; tentatively, D is TRBD2 (5 bases). The CDR3 is 16 amino acids. The ends were cut back, 3 bases at V and 6 bases at J, with 18 bases in the middle. Germline V gene lookup returns CDR1 KGHDR and CDR2 SFDVKD. CDR3 residues: CATSDPLPGISDTQYF. The CDR3 DNA reads as TGTGCCACCAGTGATCCCCTCCCGGGGATAAGTGATACGCAGTATTTT.

This chain joins TRBV4-3 and TRBJ2-1, with TRBD2 identical over 7 bases. With V trimmed by 5 bases and J by 1 base, 14 bases remained unmatched. Germline CDR1 reads LGHNA; CDR2 reads YSLEER. This CDR3 is 18 amino acids long. The CDR3 protein is CASSGVLRGIGSYNEQFF. The CDR3 coding sequence is TGCGCCAGCAGCGGGGTCCTGCGGGGGATTGGGTCCTACAATGAGCAGTTCTTC.

This clonotype was picked up a small number of times. V usage is TRBV6-2 or TRBV6-3 and J usage is TRBJ2-3; 7 nucleotides match TRBD2. The CDR3 totals 16 residues. After removal of 2 bases from V and 0 bases from J, the junction contained 5 bases not matched to a gene. Per the germline V gene, CDR1 is MNHEY and CDR2 is SVGEGT. DNA of the CDR3: TGTGCCAGCAGTTACCCACTAGCGCCTAGCACAGATACGCAGTATTTT. Its translation is CASSYPLAPSTDTQYF.

This clonotype is a singleton in its sample. A junction boundary mismatches the germline segment, possibly from a read error. This rearrangement joins TRBV10-3 to TRBJ2-5; 9 positions match TRBD1. The CDR3 sequence is 14 residues long. CDR1 is ENHRY and CDR2 is SYGVKD in the germline V gene. The DNA for the CDR3 is TGTGCCATCAGAGACCGGGACAGGGAAGAGTCCCAGTACTTC. Its translation: CAIRDRDREESQYF.

This clonotype has at least ten counts. The rearrangement links TRBV6-5 to TRBJ1-5; a weak D match, TRBD1 (5 bases). The CDR3 length is 18 residues. V lost 0 bases and J lost 1, with 16 bases in between. The germline V gene has CDR1 MNHEY and CDR2 SVGAGI. In DNA, the CDR3 is TGTGCCAGCAGTTACTCGATGGTCAGGGCTTTAAGCAATCAGCCCCAGCATTTT. As protein: CASSYSMVRALSNQPQHF.

The chain combines TRBV20-1 with TRBJ2-7; 10 bases fit TRBD2. V dropped 7 bases and J dropped 1; count of bases not matched to a gene: 7. Looked up from germline, CDR1 is DFQATT and CDR2 is SNEGSKA (reference sequence). The CDR3 totals 14 residues. The CDR3 DNA sequence: TGCAGTGTCGAAGCGGGACTAGCGTCCTACGAGCAGTACTTC. Translation: CSVEAGLASYEQYF.

This clonotype was observed many times. V is TRBV6-5 and J is TRBJ2-2, with a weak D call TRBD2 (5 bases). The length of the CDR3 is 16 residues. From germline, CDR1 is MNHEY and CDR2 SVGAGI. V shed 2 bases and J shed 2 bases, with 12 bases lying between them. Here the CDR3 DNA reads TGTGCCAGCAGTTACGCACTTGGACTTAACACCGGGGAGCTGTTTTTT. As protein: CASSYALGLNTGELFF.

At least ten counts were recorded for this clonotype. DNA for the CDR3: TGCGCCAGCAGTGATAATAAGGGAGGACTAGCCGAATACTACGAGCAGTACTTC. Protein product: CASSDNKGGLAEYYEQYF. This sequence joins TRBV10-2 and TRBJ2-7; 8 bases map to TRBD2. CDR1 WSHSY and CDR2 SAAADI come from the germline V gene. J lost 3 bases, V lost 3 bases, and 16 bases had no gene match. The CDR3 is 18 residues long.

This clonotype has a count of ten or more. The rearrangement links TRBV7-2 to TRBJ2-3; 7 positions agree with TRBD1. Germline-derived CDR1 and CDR2 are SGHTA and FQGNSA. CDR3 length equals 15 residues. The junction had 9 bases not matched to a gene; V was cut back by 5 bases and J by 4 bases. In nucleotides, the CDR3 is TGTGCCAGCAGCACACAGGGGTCCTTTTCAGATACGCAGTATTTT. It encodes CASSTQGSFSDTQYF.

V usage is TRBV12-3 or TRBV12-4 and J usage is TRBJ2-7; D gene uncertain. The V end lost 11 bases, the J end lost 1 base, and 12 bases lay between the germline ends. The CDR3 runs 12 residues. The CDR3 sequence: CASRRGSYEQYF. The CDR3 DNA follows: TGTGCCTCCCGACGAGGATCCTACGAGCAGTACTTC.

The chain employs TRBV11-2 and TRBJ1-1, with 8 positions matching TRBD1. V lost 1 base and J lost 3; bases outside the gene matches: 10. Germline V gene lookup returns CDR1 SGHAT and CDR2 FQNNGV. CDR3 size: 17 residues. The chain's CDR3 is CASSLVGRGQRDTEAFF. As DNA, the CDR3 is TGTGCCAGCAGCTTAGTCGGCAGGGGGCAGAGAGACACTGAAGCTTTCTTT.

The chain couples TRBV5-6 to TRBJ2-3; D not certain. The germline V gene has CDR1 SGHDT and CDR2 YYEEEE. This CDR3 spans 17 amino acids. Deletions cut 0 bases from V and 0 bases from J, with 14 bases between. This CDR3 reads CASSLVHIPSSTDTQYF. DNA of the CDR3: TGTGCCAGCAGCTTGGTACATATACCGTCTAGCACAGATACGCAGTATTTT.

The rearrangement joins TRBV6-5 to TRBJ2-1; D is possibly TRBD2 (5 bases). The V end lost 4 bases, the J end lost 0 bases, and 16 bases lay between the germline ends. This CDR3 comprises 17 residues. Germline loops: CDR1 MNHEY, CDR2 SVGAGI. DNA of the CDR3: TGTGCCAGCAGTTCGTTCGGGGAGTCCCGCTCCTACAATGAGCAGTTCTTC. Translating gives CASSSFGESRSYNEQFF.

The sample holds a few counts of this clonotype. This chain links TRBV6-2 or TRBV6-3 with TRBJ2-7; tentative D call: TRBD2 (6 bases). V was clipped by 11 bases and J by 5 bases, with 19 bases between them. CDR1 and CDR2 (germline): MNHEY, SVGEGT. The CDR3 extends over 13 amino acids. The CDR3 here is CAGGRTVADEQYF. The CDR3 DNA reads as TGTGCCGGAGGGAGGACGGTCGCGGACGAGCAGTACTTC.

This clonotype has a count of ten or more. V and J are TRBV28 and TRBJ2-5; 7 bases are shared with TRBD1. The CDR3 is 14 residues long. CDR1 is MDHEN, CDR2 SYDVKM, per germline. V lost 4 bases, J lost 3 bases, and 5 bases stayed unmatched. DNA for the CDR3: TGTGCCAGCAGTTCGGGACAGAAAAAAGAGACCCAGTACTTC. This translates into CASSSGQKKETQYF.

The chain has TRBV20-1 and TRBJ2-2; unclear D gene. The CDR3 is made up of 15 amino acids. V lost 4 bases, J lost 2 bases, and 14 bases lay in between. Germline V lookup: CDR1 DFQATT, CDR2 SNEGSKA (reference sequence). The CDR3 reads CSAIGPILNTGELFF. The CDR3 DNA reads as TGCAGTGCTATAGGACCTATACTTAACACCGGGGAGCTGTTTTTT.

This clonotype was counted many times. The chain has TRBV28 and TRBJ1-1; D is undetermined. Trimming shortened V by 5 bases and J by 3 bases, and 13 bases separated the two germline ends. The CDR3 contains 14 residues. Per germline, CDR1 MDHEN and CDR2 SYDVKM. Written as DNA, the CDR3 is TGTGCCAGCAGTCCCCCCGGACCGTACACTGAAGCTTTCTTT. Translated: CASSPPGPYTEAFF.

The sample holds a few counts of this clonotype. The CDR3 protein is CASSHLVAGGGYEQYF. CDR3 in DNA: TGCGCCAGCAGCCACCTCGTAGCGGGAGGGGGGTACGAGCAGTACTTC. The gene calls are TRBV4-3 and TRBJ2-7, with 11 bases aligning to TRBD2. V shed 3 bases and J 4 bases; nucleotides not matched to a gene: 8. CDR3 length: 16 residues. Germline V gives CDR1 LGHNA, CDR2 YSLEER.

This clonotype was counted a few times. The chain links TRBV12-3 or TRBV12-4 to TRBJ2-6; D call uncertain. Trimming cost V 2 bases and J 0 bases, with 8 bases left between them. This CDR3 comprises 16 residues. For the CDR3, the DNA is TGTGCCAGCAGTTTACACGGTAACTCTGGGGCCAACGTCCTGACTTTC. Its translation is CASSLHGNSGANVLTF.